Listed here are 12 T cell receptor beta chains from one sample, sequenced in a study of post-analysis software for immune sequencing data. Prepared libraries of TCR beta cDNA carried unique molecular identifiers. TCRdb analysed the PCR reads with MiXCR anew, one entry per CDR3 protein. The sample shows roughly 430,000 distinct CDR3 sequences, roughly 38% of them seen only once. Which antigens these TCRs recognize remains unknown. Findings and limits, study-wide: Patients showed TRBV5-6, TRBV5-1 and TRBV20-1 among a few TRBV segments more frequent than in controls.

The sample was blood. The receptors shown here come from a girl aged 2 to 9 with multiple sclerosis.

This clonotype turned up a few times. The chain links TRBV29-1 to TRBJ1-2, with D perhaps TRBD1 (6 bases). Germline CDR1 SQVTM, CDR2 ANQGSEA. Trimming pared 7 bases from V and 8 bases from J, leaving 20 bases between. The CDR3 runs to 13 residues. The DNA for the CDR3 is TGCAGCGCTAAGCCGGGCCCAGGGGAAGGCTACACCTTC. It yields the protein CSAKPGPGEGYTF.

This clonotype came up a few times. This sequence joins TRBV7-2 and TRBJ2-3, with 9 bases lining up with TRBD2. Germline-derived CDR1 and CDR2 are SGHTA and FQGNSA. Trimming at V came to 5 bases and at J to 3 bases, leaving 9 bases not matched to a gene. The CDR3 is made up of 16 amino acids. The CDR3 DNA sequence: TGTGCCAGCAGCCTACGGAGTAGCGGGAGTACAGATACGCAGTATTTT. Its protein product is CASSLRSSGSTDTQYF.

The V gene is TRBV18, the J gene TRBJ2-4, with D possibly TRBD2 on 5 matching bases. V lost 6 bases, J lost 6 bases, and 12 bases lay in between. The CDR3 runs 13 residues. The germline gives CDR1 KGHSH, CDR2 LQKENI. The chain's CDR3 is CASSRIEGNIQYF. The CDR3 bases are TGTGCCAGCTCTCGGATTGAGGGAAACATTCAGTACTTC.

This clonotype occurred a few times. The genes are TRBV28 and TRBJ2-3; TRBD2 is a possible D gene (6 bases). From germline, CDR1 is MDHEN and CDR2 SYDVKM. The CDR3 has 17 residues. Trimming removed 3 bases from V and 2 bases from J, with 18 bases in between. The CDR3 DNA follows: TGTGCCAGCAGTTTCCCGTCGGACTGGCGGGACACAGATACGCAGTATTTT. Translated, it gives CASSFPSDWRDTDTQYF.

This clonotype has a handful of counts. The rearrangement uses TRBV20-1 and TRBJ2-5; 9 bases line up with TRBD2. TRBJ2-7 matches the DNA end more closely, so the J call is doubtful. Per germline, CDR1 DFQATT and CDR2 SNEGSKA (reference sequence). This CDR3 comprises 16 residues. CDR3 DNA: TGCAGTGCTATACTTCGTGCTTTAGCGGGAGCTGACGAGCAGTACTTC. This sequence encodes CSAILRALAGADEQYF.

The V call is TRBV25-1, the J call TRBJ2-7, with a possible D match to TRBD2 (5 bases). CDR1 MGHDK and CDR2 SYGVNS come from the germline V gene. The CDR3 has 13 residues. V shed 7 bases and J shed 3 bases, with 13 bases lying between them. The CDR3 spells CASKGWENYEQYF. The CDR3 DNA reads TGTGCCAGCAAGGGTTGGGAGAACTACGAGCAGTACTTC.

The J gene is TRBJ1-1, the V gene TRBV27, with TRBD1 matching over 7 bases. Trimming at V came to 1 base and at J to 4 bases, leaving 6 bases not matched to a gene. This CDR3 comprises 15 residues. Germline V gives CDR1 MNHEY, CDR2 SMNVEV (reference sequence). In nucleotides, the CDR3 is TGTGCCAGCAGTTTATATGAGGGGGCATGCACTGAAGCTTTCTTT. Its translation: CASSLYEGACTEAFF.

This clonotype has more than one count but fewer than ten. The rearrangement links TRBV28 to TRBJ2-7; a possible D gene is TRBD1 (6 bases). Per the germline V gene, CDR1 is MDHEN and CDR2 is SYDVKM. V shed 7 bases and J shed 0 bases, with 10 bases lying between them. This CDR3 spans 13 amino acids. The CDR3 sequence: CASIDRISYEQYF. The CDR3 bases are TGTGCCAGCATCGACAGGATCTCCTACGAGCAGTACTTC.

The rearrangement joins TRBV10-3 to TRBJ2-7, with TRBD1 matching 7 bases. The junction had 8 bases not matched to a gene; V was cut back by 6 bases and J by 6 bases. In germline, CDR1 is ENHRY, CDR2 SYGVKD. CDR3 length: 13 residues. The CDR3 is CAIRDLTGLEQYF. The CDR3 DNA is TGTGCCATCAGAGATTTGACAGGGCTCGAGCAGTACTTC.

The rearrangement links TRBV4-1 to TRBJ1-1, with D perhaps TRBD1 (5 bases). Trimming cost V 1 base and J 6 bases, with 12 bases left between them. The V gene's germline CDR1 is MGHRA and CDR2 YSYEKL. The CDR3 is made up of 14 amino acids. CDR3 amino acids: CASSQGRGRAEAFF. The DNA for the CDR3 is TGCGCCAGCAGCCAAGGGAGGGGACGGGCTGAAGCTTTCTTT.

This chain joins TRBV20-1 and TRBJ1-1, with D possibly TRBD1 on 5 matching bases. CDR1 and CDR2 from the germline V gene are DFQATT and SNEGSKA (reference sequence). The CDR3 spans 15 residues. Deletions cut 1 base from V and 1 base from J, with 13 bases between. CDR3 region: CSARVFGGRNTEAFF. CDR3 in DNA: TGCAGTGCTAGAGTATTCGGGGGGAGGAACACTGAAGCTTTCTTT.

This CDR3 reads CASSPGTATYGYTF. The CDR3 DNA reads as TGTGCCAGCAGCCCAGGGACAGCAACATATGGCTACACCTTC. V is TRBV4-2 and J is TRBJ1-2; 7 positions agree with TRBD1. Germline loops: CDR1 LGHNA, CDR2 YNFKEQ. V trimming: 4 bases; J trimming: 5 bases; junction bases outside the gene matches: 7. The CDR3 sequence is 14 residues long.